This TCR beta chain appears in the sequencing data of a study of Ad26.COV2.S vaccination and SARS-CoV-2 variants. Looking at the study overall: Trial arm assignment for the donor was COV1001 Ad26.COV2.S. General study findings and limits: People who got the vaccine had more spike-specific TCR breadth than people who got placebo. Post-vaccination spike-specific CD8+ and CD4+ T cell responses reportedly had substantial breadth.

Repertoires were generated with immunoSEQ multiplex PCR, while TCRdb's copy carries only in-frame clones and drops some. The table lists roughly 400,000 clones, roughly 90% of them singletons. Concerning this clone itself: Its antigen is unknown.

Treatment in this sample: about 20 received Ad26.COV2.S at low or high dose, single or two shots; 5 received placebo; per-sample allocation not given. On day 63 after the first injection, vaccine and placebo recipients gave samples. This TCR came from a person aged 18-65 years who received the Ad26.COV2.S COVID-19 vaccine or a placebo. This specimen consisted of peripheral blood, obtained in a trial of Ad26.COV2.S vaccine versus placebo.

This CDR3 is CASSQGTGGLPTLAGGSYNEQFF. The CDR3 region has the DNA TGTGCCAGCAGCCAAGGGACAGGGGGCCTTCCCACCCTAGCGGGGGGTTCCTACAATGAGCAGTTCTTC. This chain uses TRBV3-1 (or the pseudogene TRBV3-2) with TRBJ2-1, with D possibly called TRBD1 or TRBD2 (11 bases each). This CDR3 is built from 23 residues. V was cut by 1 base and J by 1 base, with 32 bases left in between. Germline CDR1 and CDR2: LGHDT and YNNKEL (reference sequence).